The 25 T cell receptor beta chains in this list originate from one sample, sequenced in a study of CD8+ T cells in alopecia areata. The sample's treatment: oral pan-JAK inhibitor, 5-10 mg twice daily. Isolated RNA was reverse transcribed into cDNA used as the sequencing template. TCRdb keeps only in-frame clones here, not all; method: immunoSEQ multiplex PCR. The sample contains approximately 210,000 clones, over 60% of which appear only once. Source: CD4+ T cells sorted from blood, taken at week 4, from a patient treated with tofacitinib. The source of these receptors is a human donor with alopecia areata.

This sequence joins TRBV9 and TRBJ2-1; the D is unclear. The V end was cut by 4 bases, the J end by 5 bases, with 16 bases between. This CDR3 is built from 15 residues. CDR1 is SGDLS and CDR2 is YYNGEE in the germline V gene. The CDR3 coding sequence is TGTGCCAGCAGCCCTACCCCCGGAGCTAACAATGAGCAGTTCTTC. It specifies CASSPTPGANNEQFF. Filled out from reference TRBV9 and TRBJ2-1, the complete variable domain reads DSGVTQTPKHLITATGQRVTLRCSPRSGDLSVYWYQQSLDQGLQFLIQYYNGEERAKGNILERFSAQQFPDLHSELNLSSLELGDSALYFCASSPTPGANNEQFFGPGTRLTVL.

Only a few counts were recorded for this clone. This chain links TRBV29-1 with TRBJ1-2; a weak D match, TRBD1 (5 bases). V was trimmed by 3 bases and J by 0 bases, leaving 8 bases between them. Germline V gene sequence: CDR1 SQVTM, CDR2 ANQGSEA. CDR3 size: 13 residues. For the CDR3, the DNA is TGCAGCGTTGACAGGGATACTAACTATGGCTACACCTTC. The encoded protein is CSVDRDTNYGYTF. Looking up the rest from reference TRBV29-1 and TRBJ1-2 gives the full variable domain: SAVISQKPSRDICQRGTSLTIQCQVDSQVTMMFWYRQQPGQSLTLIATANQGSEATYESGFVIDKFPISRPNLTFSTLTVSNMSPEDSSIYLCSVDRDTNYGYTFGSGTRLTVV.

This chain uses TRBV20-1 with TRBJ2-1; the D is unclear. Germline assignment: CDR1 DFQATT and CDR2 SNEGSKA (reference sequence). The CDR3 is made up of 11 amino acids. Trimming stripped 3 bases from V and 9 bases from J, with 9 bases between. The CDR3 spells CSASLAVEQFF. The DNA for the CDR3 is TGCAGTGCTAGTTTGGCCGTTGAGCAGTTCTTC.

This clone was seen more than once but under ten times. This chain uses TRBV6-5 with TRBJ1-6; 7 bases match TRBD1. V trimming: 0 bases; J trimming: 6 bases; junction bases outside the gene matches: 2. Per germline, CDR1 MNHEY and CDR2 SVGAGI. CDR3 length: 15 amino acids. CDR3 DNA sequence: TGTGCCAGCAGTTACTCGGGACAGAGTAATTCACCCCTCCACTTT. Translation gives CASSYSGQSNSPLHF.

The chain employs TRBV5-6 and TRBJ2-7; TRBD1 matches 8 bases. Germline CDR1 and CDR2: SGHDT and YYEEEE. Germline trimming cut 2 bases from V and 4 bases from J; bases unmatched to any gene: 5. CDR3 length: 14 amino acids. Here the CDR3 reads CASSLTGTGYEQYF. CDR3 nucleotides: TGTGCCAGCAGCTTAACCGGGACAGGTTACGAGCAGTACTTC.

The chain joins TRBV7-9 to TRBJ2-6; D not certain. Germline CDR1 reads SEHNR; CDR2 reads FQNEAQ (reference sequence). CDR3 length: 14 residues. The V end was cut by 5 bases, the J end by 3 bases, with 8 bases between. CDR3 bases: TGTGCCAGCAGCCCGTGGAGTGGGGCCAACGTCCTGACTTTC. It codes for CASSPWSGANVLTF.

The sample holds a few counts of this clone. V gene TRBV15 combines with J gene TRBJ2-5, with TRBD1 matching over 11 bases. Germline V gene sequence: CDR1 LNHNV, CDR2 YYDKDF (reference sequence). This CDR3 comprises 16 residues. J gave up 4 bases and V 2 bases, and 6 bases lay outside the gene matches. DNA of the CDR3: TGTGCCACCAGCAGACCGGGACAGGGGGTAGGAGAGACCCAGTACTTC. Residues: CATSRPGQGVGETQYF. Filled out from reference TRBV15 and TRBJ2-5, the complete variable domain reads DAMVIQNPRYQVTQFGKPVTLSCSQTLNHNVMYWYQQKSSQAPKLLFHYYDKDFNNEADTPDNFQSRRPNTSFCFLDIRSPGLGDTAMYLCATSRPGQGVGETQYFGPGTRLLVL.

There are a few counts of this clone. The chain carries TRBV1 and TRBJ2-1; TRBD2 was called by the table and not checked on the DNA. TRBV1 is marked as a pseudogene. This CDR3 has 17 residues. As DNA, the CDR3 is TGCACCAGCAGCCAAGATAGGACTAGCGGCTCCTACAATGAGCAGTTCTTC. It is translated as CTSSQDRTSGSYNEQFF.

The CDR3 spells CASGLAARSGAPNEQFF. In nucleotides, the CDR3 is TGTGCTAGTGGTTTGGCGGCTCGGAGCGGGGCACCGAATGAGCAGTTCTTC. The chain carries TRBV12-5 and TRBJ2-1; 7 nucleotides match TRBD2. This CDR3 contains 17 residues. The germline V gene encodes CDR1 LGHNT and CDR2 FRNRAP. The junction had 13 bases not matched to a gene; V was cut back by 1 base and J by 7 bases.

The gene calls are TRBV5-1 and TRBJ2-3; D gene uncertain. V was trimmed by 4 bases and J by 0 bases, leaving 9 bases between them. Germline-derived CDR1 and CDR2 are SGHRS and YFSETQ. This CDR3 has 14 residues. The CDR3 sequence: CASSPRFSTDTQYF. The CDR3, as DNA: TGCGCCAGCAGCCCCCGATTCAGCACAGATACGCAGTATTTT.

The V and J genes are TRBV13 and TRBJ2-7; no definite D call. Trimming stripped 0 bases from V and 0 bases from J, with 6 bases between. This CDR3 has 14 amino acids. CDR1 is PRHDT, CDR2 FYEKMQ, per germline (reference sequence). The CDR3 DNA is TGTGCCAGCAGCTTAGGGACAAGCTCCTACGAGCAGTACTTC. Its translation is CASSLGTSSYEQYF. The variable domain in full, completed from reference TRBV13 and TRBJ2-7, reads AAGVIQSPRHLIKEKRETATLKCYPIPRHDTVYWYQQGPGQDPQFLISFYEKMQSDKGSIPDRFSAQQFSDYHSELNMSSLELGDSALYFCASSLGTSSYEQYFGPGTRLTVT.

The chain is built from TRBV29-1 and TRBJ1-2; D gene unclear. The germline V gene has CDR1 SQVTM and CDR2 ANQGSEA. The CDR3 length is 15 residues. Between the trimmed V and J ends, which lost 6 bases and 3 bases, there was a span of 20 bases. CDR3: CSVGTSAKGDYGYTF. In DNA, the CDR3 is TGCAGCGTCGGTACCTCGGCCAAGGGTGACTATGGCTACACCTTC.

The chain carries TRBV25-1 and TRBJ2-7; D ambiguous. This CDR3 has 15 amino acids. The germline V and J ends were trimmed by 3 bases and 0 bases, with 12 bases remaining between them. Germline assignment: CDR1 MGHDK and CDR2 SYGVNS. The CDR3 sequence: CASSDRKLTSYEQYF. The CDR3, as DNA: TGTGCCAGCAGTGATAGGAAGTTAACCTCCTACGAGCAGTACTTC.

The CDR3 protein is CASRKGVSGTGELFF. CDR3 DNA: TGTGCCAGCAGAAAGGGGGTTTCGGGCACCGGGGAGCTGTTTTTT. This rearrangement joins TRBV2 to TRBJ2-2; a weak D match, TRBD1 (6 bases). Germline assignment: CDR1 SNHLY and CDR2 FYNNEI. The V end was cut by 6 bases, the J end by 4 bases, with 15 bases between. The CDR3 runs 15 residues.

As for this clone: This sample includes further DNA sequences coding for the same CDR3. This rearrangement joins TRBV7-9 to TRBJ1-2, with TRBD1 matching 7 bases. CDR3 length: 14 amino acids. CDR1 SEHNR and CDR2 FQNEAQ come from the germline V gene (reference sequence). J was trimmed by 3 bases and V by 5 bases; bases with no gene match: 6. The CDR3 spells CASSPRQGHYGYTF. The CDR3 DNA reads TGTGCCAGCAGCCCCCGACAGGGTCACTATGGCTACACCTTC. Together with reference TRBV7-9 and TRBJ1-2, the CDR3 gives the full variable domain: DTGVSQNPRHKITKRGQNVTFRCDPISEHNRLYWYRQTLGQGPEFLTYFQNEAQLEKSRLLSDRFSAERPKGSFSTLEIQRTEQGDSAMYLCASSPRQGHYGYTFGSGTRLTVV.

The chain has TRBV7-9 and TRBJ1-1; 7 positions agree with TRBD1. There are 14 residues in the CDR3. CDR1 is SEHNR and CDR2 is FQNEAQ in the germline V gene (reference sequence). Trimming cost V 3 bases and J 4 bases; bases outside gene matches: 5. CDR3 in amino acids: CASSFLQGGTEAFF. DNA for the CDR3: TGTGCCAGCAGCTTTCTCCAGGGGGGCACTGAAGCTTTCTTT.

The genes are TRBV19 and TRBJ2-2; the D gene is possibly TRBD2 (5 bases). The germline CDR1 and CDR2 sequences are LNHDA and SQIVND (reference sequence). The CDR3 contains 16 residues. With 3 bases removed from V and 1 base from J, the gap between germline ends came to 12 bases. The CDR3 protein is CASSIGRGGNTGELFF. The CDR3 DNA reads as TGTGCCAGTAGTATCGGAAGAGGAGGGAACACCGGGGAGCTGTTTTTT.

This clone appeared a few times. CDR3 in DNA: TGTGCCAGCAGCCAAGACGATACCAATCAGCCCCAGCATTTT. Encoded protein: CASSQDDTNQPQHF. The rearrangement uses TRBV4-2 and TRBJ1-5; no clear D gene. Germline V lookup: CDR1 LGHNA, CDR2 YNFKEQ. V shed 0 bases and J shed 3 bases, with 6 bases lying between them. CDR3 length: 14 residues.

V usage is TRBV9 and J usage is TRBJ2-3, with 9 bases identical to TRBD2. V lost 4 bases to trimming and J lost 4 bases; unmatched junction nucleotides: 13. The CDR3 runs 17 residues. The V gene's germline CDR1 is SGDLS and CDR2 YYNGEE. CDR3 in DNA: TGTGCCAGCAGCCCCCAGTCTAGCGGGGTAGTGGCAGATACGCAGTATTTT. It is translated as CASSPQSSGVVADTQYF.

In its sample, this clone was seen a few times. This rearrangement joins TRBV29-1 to TRBJ2-7; 9 bases align to TRBD1. There are 13 residues in the CDR3. V lost 3 bases, J lost 5 bases, and 5 bases stayed unmatched. Germline-derived CDR1 and CDR2 are SQVTM and ANQGSEA. The CDR3 here is CSVELDRGNEQYF. The DNA of the CDR3 is TGCAGCGTTGAGTTGGACAGGGGCAACGAGCAGTACTTC.

The chain has TRBV2 and TRBJ1-5; 8 nucleotides agree with TRBD1. V was clipped by 6 bases and J by 2 bases; unmatched bases: 0. The CDR3 is made up of 13 amino acids. Germline CDR1 and CDR2: SNHLY and FYNNEI. The CDR3 region has the DNA TGTGCCAGCAGGACAGGGGGCAATCAGCCCCAGCATTTT. The encoded protein is CASRTGGNQPQHF.

V is TRBV9 and J is TRBJ2-7; D unclear. There are 14 residues in the CDR3. Germline assignment: CDR1 SGDLS and CDR2 YYNGEE. V was trimmed by 0 bases and J by 0 bases, leaving 7 bases between them. CDR3 bases: TGTGCCAGCAGCGTAGGAACCCTCTCCTACGAGCAGTACTTC. Translating gives CASSVGTLSYEQYF.

This chain connects TRBV5-1 to TRBJ2-5; D is unclear. V gave up 2 bases and J gave up 1 base, with 9 bases separating them. The CDR3 runs to 14 residues. Germline CDR1 is SGHRS and CDR2 is YFSETQ. CDR3 sequence: CASSLGTFQETQYF. In DNA, the CDR3 is TGCGCCAGCAGCTTAGGCACTTTCCAAGAGACCCAGTACTTC.

The rearrangement joins TRBV5-1 to TRBJ2-5; D uncertain. Germline V gene sequence: CDR1 SGHRS, CDR2 YFSETQ. CDR3 length equals 11 residues. V lost 6 bases to trimming and J lost 0 bases, with 3 bases between them. CDR3: CASKDQETQYF. CDR3 coding DNA: TGCGCCAGCAAGGACCAAGAGACCCAGTACTTC.

The chain links TRBV6-5 to TRBJ1-2; tentative D call: TRBD1 (6 bases). This CDR3 comprises 13 residues. In germline, CDR1 is MNHEY, CDR2 SVGAGI. The V and J ends lost 5 bases and 4 bases respectively, with 11 bases between them. The CDR3 bases are TGTGCCAGCAGTCACGACAGGCGCTATGGCTACACCTTC. Residues: CASSHDRRYGYTF.